This T cell receptor (beta chain) was sequenced in a study of blood T cell repertoires in COVID-19. Study-wide background: Donors in the United States, Italy and Spain gave samples during acute or convalescent COVID-19. Sources were T cells, B-cell-depleted T cells, or PBMCs; the material itself was cDNA or gDNA.

CDR1 and CDR2 from the germline V gene are SEHNR and FQNEAQ (reference sequence). Unmatched junction bases numbered 12, after V lost 7 bases and J lost 2 bases. The CDR3 contains 17 residues. TCRdb's table, derived via immunoSEQ multiplex PCR, lists solely in-frame clones and lacks some. Among some 200,000 clones listed, about 86% were seen once. Sequenced sample: peripheral blood. The receptor comes from a man in his thirties or forties with active or convalescent COVID-19. The chain combines TRBV7-9 with TRBJ2-1, with TRBD1 matching over 9 bases. The CDR3 reads CASIITGGGRAYNEQFF. The CDR3 DNA is TGTGCCAGCATTATAACAGGGGGCGGAAGGGCCTACAATGAGCAGTTCTTC.